These T cell receptor beta chains were read from a single sample in a study of blood T cell repertoires in COVID-19. Clones were sequenced by immunoSEQ multiplex PCR, and TCRdb holds only the in-frame ones, with some missing. The sample has about 170,000 clones; 84% are singletons. Source material: peripheral blood. The source of these receptors is a man aged 18 to 29 with active or convalescent COVID-19. The CDR3 runs from the conserved cysteine through the conserved F or W. A D gene is named only where the DNA matches it firmly. The size of a clone is reported for some rows only, either as once, few or many, or as a class for expanded clones.

clone_size j_call v_call d_call cdr3_aa cdr3_nt
. TRBJ1-1 TRBV5-1 TRBD1 CASSSTGARSEAFF TGCGCCAGCAGCTCGACAGGGGCTAGATCTGAAGCTTTCTTT
. TRBJ1-2 TRBV6-6 . CASSYPGEGYGYTF TGTGCCAGCAGTTACCCCGGGGAGGGCTATGGCTACACCTTC
. TRBJ1-2 TRBV18 TRBD1 CASSPRDRVHRGNYGYTF TGTGCCAGCTCACCAAGGGACAGGGTTCATCGAGGGAACTATGGCTACACCTTC
. TRBJ2-3 TRBV5-1 . CASSGIPSSTDTQYF TGCGCCAGCAGCGGCATACCGTCTAGCACAGATACGCAGTATTTT
once TRBJ1-5 TRBV5-8 . CASSSWGGGARNQPQHF TGTGCCAGCAGCTCCTGGGGAGGTGGGGCGAGAAATCAGCCCCAGCATTTT
. TRBJ2-3 TRBV7-6 TRBD1 CASSWEPGQGAPGADTQYF TGTGCCAGCAGCTGGGAACCGGGACAGGGGGCGCCTGGCGCAGATACGCAGTATTTT
. TRBJ2-1 TRBV6-2/TRBV6-3 . CASSYARVDNEQFF TGTGCCAGCAGTTACGCCAGGGTCGACAATGAGCAGTTCTTC
. TRBJ1-3 TRBV5-1 . CASSFNTGSSGNTIYF TGCGCCAGCAGCTTTAACACAGGGTCCTCTGGAAACACCATATATTTT
. TRBJ2-7 TRBV4-2 . CASSRRSNEQYF TGTGCCAGCAGCCGAAGGAGCAACGAGCAGTACTTC
. TRBJ2-7 TRBV7-8 TRBD2 CASSFAPWTSGSYEQYF TGTGCCAGCAGCTTCGCCCCCTGGACTAGCGGTTCCTACGAGCAGTACTTC
. TRBJ2-5 TRBV28 . CASRLSRETQYF TGTGCCAGCAGGTTAAGTCGGGAGACCCAGTACTTC
. TRBJ2-7 TRBV5-5 . CASSKDGNNYYEQYF TGTGCCAGCAGCAAGGACGGGAACAACTACTACGAGCAGTACTTC
. TRBJ1-5 TRBV27 TRBD1 CASSFTGGGQPQHF TGTGCCAGCAGTTTTACAGGGGGGGGTCAGCCCCAGCATTTT
few TRBJ1-1 TRBV7-9 TRBD1 CASSVGTALPEAFF TGTGCCAGCAGCGTGGGGACAGCCCTCCCTGAAGCTTTCTTT
. TRBJ2-2 TRBV6-5 TRBD1 CASRRQGEIAGELFF TGTGCCAGCAGACGACAGGGGGAAATCGCCGGGGAGCTGTTTTTT
. TRBJ2-5 TRBV5-8 TRBD1 CASSERQGRETQYF TGTGCCAGCAGCGAACGACAGGGGAGAGAGACCCAGTACTTC
few TRBJ1-3 TRBV5-4 . CASSLEPSYSGNTIYF TGTGCCAGCAGCCTAGAACCTTCGTACTCTGGAAACACCATATATTTT
. TRBJ2-3 TRBV6-4 TRBD2 CASSDSGGGSTDTQYF TGTGCCAGCAGTGACTCGGGCGGGGGGAGCACAGATACGCAGTATTTT
. TRBJ1-5 TRBV4-1 TRBD1 CASSQDMGQSQPQHF TGCGCCAGCAGCCAAGATATGGGACAGAGTCAGCCCCAGCATTTT
. TRBJ1-1 TRBV5-1 . CASSRTWDTEAFF TGCGCCAGCAGCAGGACATGGGACACTGAAGCTTTCTTT
. TRBJ2-3 TRBV5-1 TRBD1 CASRKGQGPTDTQYF TGCGCCAGCAGAAAAGGACAGGGGCCCACAGATACGCAGTATTTT
. TRBJ2-5 TRBV28 . CASSFASGANQETQYF TGTGCCAGCAGTTTCGCTTCAGGGGCCAACCAAGAGACCCAGTACTTC
. TRBJ1-5 TRBV28 . CASSFPRYSNQPQHF TGTGCCAGCAGTTTCCCGCGTTATAGCAATCAGCCCCAGCATTTT
. TRBJ1-6 TRBV5-1 TRBD1 CASSWGQRSSYNSPLHF TGCGCCAGCAGCTGGGGACAGAGGAGCTCCTATAATTCACCCCTCCACTTT
. TRBJ1-5 TRBV6-2/TRBV6-3 TRBD1 CASSQPSGQGPQHF TGTGCCAGCAGTCAACCTTCGGGACAGGGCCCTCAGCATTTT
. TRBJ2-1 TRBV6-2/TRBV6-3 TRBD2 CASRPSGIRGNEQFF TGTGCCAGCAGACCTAGCGGGATACGAGGCAATGAGCAGTTCTTC
. TRBJ2-3 TRBV19 . CASSMNRATDTQYF TGTGCCAGTAGTATGAACAGGGCGACAGATACGCAGTATTTT
. TRBJ1-2 TRBV5-1 TRBD1 CASSSLQGWRGNYGYTF TGCGCCAGCAGCTCCCTACAGGGGTGGAGGGGTAACTATGGCTACACCTTC
. TRBJ2-7 TRBV6-6 TRBD1 CASSYNPGQRSYEQYF TGTGCCAGCAGCTATAATCCGGGACAGCGCTCCTACGAGCAGTACTTC
. TRBJ1-3 TRBV10-3 TRBD1 CAISPSAGGSGNTIYF TGTGCCATCAGTCCTTCCGCAGGGGGAAGTGGAAACACCATATATTTT
few TRBJ2-7 TRBV7-8 TRBD2 CASSTGLVGPYEQYF TGTGCCAGCAGCACCGGACTAGTGGGGCCCTACGAGCAGTACTTC
. TRBJ1-2 TRBV10-3 . CATGPGAGTYGYTF TGTGCCACCGGCCCAGGGGCCGGAACGTATGGCTACACCTTC
. TRBJ2-5 TRBV11-2 . CASSQGQQETQYF TGTGCCAGCAGCCAGGGACAACAAGAGACCCAGTACTTC
few TRBJ2-1 TRBV6-5 TRBD1 CASSETGYSEQFF TGTGCCAGCAGCGAGACAGGGTATAGTGAGCAGTTCTTC
. TRBJ1-2 TRBV6-6 . CASSYSSSGPYGYTF TGTGCCAGCAGTTACTCGAGTTCAGGGCCCTATGGCTACACCTTC
. TRBJ2-1 TRBV4-2 . CASSLTPFTEAPYNEQFF TGTGCCAGCAGCCTAACCCCCTTTACTGAAGCCCCCTACAATGAGCAGTTCTTC
. TRBJ2-7 TRBV7-8 . CASSLGQGLAYEQYF TGTGCCAGCAGCCTAGGGCAGGGTCTAGCCTACGAGCAGTACTTC
. TRBJ2-3 TRBV29-1 TRBD2 CSVSKLAGGADTQYF TGCAGCGTTTCAAAACTAGCGGGGGGTGCAGATACGCAGTATTTT
. TRBJ2-2 TRBV9 . CASTKREAGYTGELFF TGTGCCAGCACCAAGAGGGAAGCGGGTTACACCGGGGAGCTGTTTTTT
. TRBJ1-5 TRBV5-8 . CASSSTGGYSNQPQHF TGTGCCAGCAGCTCGACGGGCGGGTATAGCAATCAGCCCCAGCATTTT
. TRBJ2-7 TRBV7-9 TRBD1 CASSPGTGAYEQYF TGTGCCAGCAGCCCCGGGACAGGGGCCTACGAGCAGTACTTC
. TRBJ1-5 TRBV10-3 TRBD1 CAISDSGTDNQPQHF TGTGCCATCAGTGACTCCGGGACAGATAATCAGCCCCAGCATTTT
. TRBJ1-4 TRBV9 TRBD1 CASSVDPTGANEKLFF TGTGCCAGCAGCGTAGACCCAACAGGGGCTAATGAAAAACTGTTTTTT
. TRBJ2-2 TRBV3-1/TRBV3-2 TRBD2 CASSQDTLAGATGELFF TGTGCCAGCAGCCAAGACACCCTAGCGGGGGCCACCGGGGAGCTGTTTTTT
once TRBJ1-2 TRBV2 TRBD1 CASSGRGYYGYTF TGTGCCAGCAGTGGCAGGGGGTACTATGGCTACACCTTC
few TRBJ1-5 TRBV24-1 . CATTPSGGQPQHF TGTGCCACCACCCCCTCCGGCGGTCAGCCCCAGCATTTT
. TRBJ1-2 TRBV11-2 . CASSLESRFYGYTF TGTGCCAGCAGCTTAGAATCCAGGTTCTATGGCTACACCTTC
. TRBJ2-1 TRBV11-2 . CASSSPPPGGASYEQFF TGTGCCAGCAGCTCGCCCCCCCCCGGCGGGGCGAGCTATGAGCAGTTCTTC
. TRBJ1-5 TRBV30 . CAWSGGRARVPQHF TGTGCCTGGAGTGGAGGCCGTGCCCGAGTGCCCCAGCATTTT